This entry lists 23 T cell receptor beta chains sequenced from one sample in a study of T cell responses to AZD1222 COVID-19 vaccine. Only in-frame clones appear in the TCRdb table, and some are missing; sequencing was by immunoSEQ multiplex PCR. The table includes roughly 70,000 clones, 87% detected once. Sequenced here: peripheral blood, sampled on day 0 of AZD1222 vaccination. Receptors originate from an adult in good health.

There are a few counts of this clone. The V and J genes are TRBV7-2 and TRBJ2-5; 7 bases fit TRBD2. The V gene end was trimmed by 2 bases and the J gene end by 1 base; junction bases not matched to a gene: 7. The germline gives CDR1 SGHTA, CDR2 FQGNSA. The CDR3 consists of 16 residues. Here the CDR3 reads CASSLRPSGGQETQYF. CDR3 DNA sequence: TGTGCCAGCAGCTTAAGGCCTAGCGGCGGCCAAGAGACCCAGTACTTC.

The chain joins TRBV24-1 to TRBJ2-3; a weak D match, TRBD1 (6 bases). This CDR3 comprises 16 residues. Germline V CDR1 and CDR2: KGHDR, SFDVKD. Trimming stripped 1 base from V and 0 bases from J, with 10 bases between. CDR3 region: CATSDFPTGSTDTQYF. The CDR3 coding sequence is TGTGCCACCAGTGATTTCCCGACAGGCAGCACAGATACGCAGTATTTT.

This chain joins TRBV19 and TRBJ1-4; no reliable D call. V was cut by 3 bases and J by 5 bases, with 13 bases left in between. This CDR3 has 15 residues. Per the germline V gene, CDR1 is LNHDA and CDR2 is SQIVND (reference sequence). The CDR3 here is CASSMLATPNEKLFF. The CDR3 DNA follows: TGTGCCAGTAGTATGCTCGCCACCCCAAATGAAAAACTGTTTTTT.

The chain employs TRBV21-1 and TRBJ2-1. TRBV21-1 is assigned pseudogene status. CDR3 length equals 16 residues. This chain's CDR3 is CASSKDQTLSYNEQFF. CDR3 in DNA: TGTGCCAGCAGCAAAGACCAGACCCTCTCCTACAATGAGCAGTTCTTC.

The genes are TRBV7-2 and TRBJ1-4; D might be TRBD1 (6 bases). The CDR3 loop spans 14 amino acids. V gave up 2 bases and J gave up 8 bases, with 12 bases separating them. Germline V gene lookup returns CDR1 SGHTA and CDR2 FQGNSA. The CDR3 sequence: CASSLNAGEEKLFF. The CDR3 nucleotides read TGTGCCAGCAGCTTAAATGCAGGGGAGGAAAAACTGTTTTTT.

V and J are TRBV6-2 or TRBV6-3 and TRBJ1-5; weak D call: TRBD1 (5 bases). V lost 2 bases to trimming and J lost 4 bases, with 15 bases between them. The CDR3 runs 16 residues. Germline CDR1 is MNHEY and CDR2 is SVGEGT. In nucleotides, the CDR3 is TGTGCCAGCAGTTACGATGCGGGGGGTCCTAATCAGCCCCAGCATTTT. Residues: CASSYDAGGPNQPQHF.

The V gene is TRBV29-1, the J gene TRBJ2-7, with 8 bases that match TRBD2. The CDR3 contains 13 residues. Germline V lookup: CDR1 SQVTM, CDR2 ANQGSEA. The V gene end was trimmed by 8 bases and the J gene end by 6 bases; junction bases not matched to a gene: 12. The CDR3 DNA is TGCAGCTACGCCCCGACTAGCGAGAGCGAGCAGTACTTC. Protein product: CSYAPTSESEQYF.

V is TRBV6-5 and J is TRBJ1-5, with D perhaps TRBD1 (5 bases). CDR3 length equals 15 residues. With 3 bases removed from V and 6 bases from J, the gap between germline ends came to 15 bases. The germline CDR1 and CDR2 sequences are MNHEY and SVGAGI. As DNA, the CDR3 is TGTGCCAGCAGTTATGGCGGGGGAGGGTCTCAGCCCCAGCATTTT. It codes for CASSYGGGGSQPQHF.

This rearrangement joins TRBV7-3 to TRBJ2-5; D is possibly TRBD2 (6 bases). The CDR3 covers 14 residues. V shed 5 bases and J shed 5 bases, with 15 bases lying between them. Germline CDR1 and CDR2: SGHTA and FQGTGA. CDR3 bases: TGTGCCAGCAGCCCCGGCGGGGCGGGGGAGACCCAGTACTTC. Amino acids: CASSPGGAGETQYF.

V gene TRBV7-3 combines with J gene TRBJ2-1, with D uncertain. Trimming cost V 5 bases and J 0 bases, with 11 bases left between them. The CDR3 sequence is 15 residues long. CDR1 and CDR2 (germline): SGHTA, FQGTGA. In nucleotides, the CDR3 is TGTGCCAGCAGCGATGGACCCAGCTCCTACAATGAGCAGTTCTTC. This translates into CASSDGPSSYNEQFF.

The V gene is TRBV27, the J gene TRBJ2-7; 7 bases are shared with TRBD1. The trim removed 3 bases at V and 3 bases at J, leaving 2 bases unmatched. This CDR3 region has 13 residues. Germline CDR1 MNHEY, CDR2 SMNVEV (reference sequence). The chain's CDR3 is CASSFGTVYEQYF. Here the CDR3 DNA reads TGTGCCAGCAGTTTTGGGACAGTCTACGAGCAGTACTTC.

V gene TRBV5-1 combines with J gene TRBJ2-7, with 11 nucleotides matching TRBD2. With 2 bases clipped from V and 6 bases from J, the junction kept 7 bases outside the gene matches. CDR1 SGHRS and CDR2 YFSETQ come from the germline V gene. The CDR3 extends over 15 amino acids. In DNA, the CDR3 is TGCGCCAGCAGCTTAGTAGCGGGAGGGCCGCCCGAGCAGTACTTC. The encoded protein is CASSLVAGGPPEQYF.

The rearrangement links TRBV10-3 to TRBJ2-6; no reliable D call. V dropped 7 bases and J dropped 2 bases, with 6 bases sitting between them. The CDR3 covers 13 residues. Looked up from germline, CDR1 is ENHRY and CDR2 is SYGVKD. This chain's CDR3 is CAIKGTGANVLTF. In DNA form, the CDR3 reads TGTGCCATCAAGGGAACTGGGGCCAACGTCCTGACTTTC.

The chain carries TRBV7-2 and TRBJ1-6; unclear D gene. The CDR3 spans 14 residues. V was trimmed by 5 bases and J by 6 bases, leaving 11 bases between them. Germline loops: CDR1 SGHTA, CDR2 FQGNSA. This CDR3 reads CASSPRTGNSPLHF. The CDR3 DNA sequence: TGTGCCAGCAGCCCCAGGACCGGTAATTCACCCCTCCACTTT.

The V call is TRBV5-5, the J call TRBJ2-1; unclear D gene. CDR1 is SGHKS and CDR2 is YYEKEE in the germline V gene (reference sequence). This CDR3 is 16 amino acids long. The V end lost 5 bases, the J end lost 0 bases, and 15 bases lay between the germline ends. CDR3 sequence reads: CASRWGSISSYNEQFF. CDR3 nucleotide sequence: TGTGCCAGCAGGTGGGGATCTATAAGCTCCTACAATGAGCAGTTCTTC.

The chain is built from TRBV6-1 and TRBJ2-4; D assignment may be TRBD1 or TRBD2 (5 bases each). Looked up from germline, CDR1 is MNHNS and CDR2 is SASEGT. V was cut by 3 bases and J by 4 bases, with 16 bases left in between. The CDR3 runs to 16 residues. The CDR3 sequence: CASSDWASREKNIQYF. The CDR3, as DNA: TGTGCCAGCAGTGATTGGGCTAGCAGGGAAAAAAACATTCAGTACTTC.

This clone appeared once. The chain recombines TRBV7-2 with TRBJ2-1, with a weak D call TRBD1 (5 bases). This CDR3 is built from 16 residues. Germline lookup yields CDR1 SGHTA and CDR2 FQGNSA. With 2 bases removed from V and 3 bases from J, the gap between germline ends came to 14 bases. Written as DNA, the CDR3 is TGTGCCAGCAGCTTAATGGGCAGGGTAAGCTACAATGAGCAGTTCTTC. Its protein is CASSLMGRVSYNEQFF.

V usage is TRBV5-6 and J usage is TRBJ2-5; 11 bases align to TRBD2. V trimming: 3 bases; J trimming: 5 bases; junction bases outside the gene matches: 3. Looked up from germline, CDR1 is SGHDT and CDR2 is YYEEEE. This CDR3 has 14 residues. The CDR3 loop reads CASSSSGGTETQYF. CDR3 nucleotides: TGTGCCAGCAGCTCTAGCGGGGGGACGGAGACCCAGTACTTC.

The J gene is TRBJ1-2, the V gene TRBV20-1, with D perhaps matching TRBD1 (6 bases). Between the trimmed V and J ends, which lost 3 bases and 5 bases, there was a span of 16 bases. Germline CDR1 reads DFQATT; CDR2 reads SNEGSKA (reference sequence). This CDR3 has 14 residues. The CDR3 protein is CSASRKWQGYGYTF. In DNA form, the CDR3 reads TGCAGTGCTAGTCGGAAATGGCAGGGGTATGGCTACACCTTC.

CDR3 in DNA: TGTGCCAGCAGGGGGATAGCGGTGTCCCAAGAGACCCAGTACTTC. Protein sequence: CASRGIAVSQETQYF. The chain is built from TRBV27 and TRBJ2-5, with D tentatively TRBD2 (6 bases). Trimming removed 6 bases from V and 1 base from J, with 15 bases in between. The CDR3 sequence is 15 residues long. Germline-derived CDR1 and CDR2 are MNHEY and SMNVEV (reference sequence).

The chain is built from TRBV19 and TRBJ2-5; D may be TRBD2 (5 bases). The CDR3 consists of 14 residues. Germline V gene lookup returns CDR1 LNHDA and CDR2 SQIVND (reference sequence). V was cut by 4 bases and J by 2 bases, with 11 bases left in between. The CDR3 DNA sequence: TGTGCCAGTAGTAGCTTTGAGGGTCAAGAGACCCAGTACTTC. This translates into CASSSFEGQETQYF.

The chain carries TRBV4-1 and TRBJ1-1, with 7 bases fitting TRBD1. This CDR3 is 15 amino acids long. Germline values: CDR1 MGHRA, CDR2 YSYEKL. V was pared by 4 bases and J by 4 bases, with 9 bases of the junction left unmatched. The CDR3, as DNA: TGCGCCAGCAGCCGGGGTGAGGGGGCTCCCACTGAAGCTTTCTTT. Its translation is CASSRGEGAPTEAFF.

CDR3 in amino acids: CASSQASRGDNEQFF. The CDR3 DNA follows: TGTGCCAGCAGCCAAGCGAGCAGGGGGGACAATGAGCAGTTCTTC. The genes are TRBV4-2 and TRBJ2-1; tentative D call: TRBD1 (7 bases). The V gene's germline CDR1 is LGHNA and CDR2 YNFKEQ. This CDR3 is 15 amino acids long. The V end lost 1 base, the J end lost 5 bases, and 12 bases lay between the germline ends.